A selection of T cell receptor beta chains follows, all from one sample in a study of OX40 agonist ivuxolimab in advanced cancers. Sequencing was performed with immunoSEQ multiplex PCR; in TCRdb, only in-frame clones are kept and a portion is missing. Of 74,000 or so clones in the sample, 93% were seen once. The sample was CD4+ or CD8+ T cells sorted from blood, taken in a trial of the OX40 agonist ivuxolimab. The receptors shown here come from an adult with an advanced solid tumor such as melanoma, head and neck, liver or kidney cancer. Both conserved end residues are part of each CDR3. A D gene is named only where the DNA matches it firmly.

V: TRBV4-1; J: TRBJ1-2; D: TRBD1; CDR3: CASSPYLGQATHYGYTF; DNA: TGCGCCAGCAGCCCGTATCTTGGACAGGCGACCCACTATGGCTACACCTTC
V: TRBV5-4; J: TRBJ2-4; D: .; CDR3: CASSSSGAIQYF; DNA: TGTGCCAGCAGCTCCTCAGGGGCCATTCAGTACTTC
V: TRBV9; J: TRBJ1-4; D: .; CDR3: CASTSSGEKLFF; DNA: TGTGCCAGCACCAGCTCGGGTGAAAAACTGTTTTTT
V: TRBV7-8; J: TRBJ2-7; D: .; CDR3: CASSFWGREFDEQYF; DNA: TGTGCCAGCAGCTTCTGGGGGCGAGAATTCGACGAGCAGTACTTC
V: TRBV29-1; J: TRBJ2-1; D: .; CDR3: CSARGGNEQFF; DNA: TGCAGCGCCCGAGGGGGCAATGAGCAGTTCTTC
V: TRBV6-5; J: TRBJ1-1; D: .; CDR3: CASSPGAVGTEAFF; DNA: TGTGCCAGCAGTCCTGGGGCAGTCGGCACTGAAGCTTTCTTT
V: TRBV18; J: TRBJ2-5; D: .; CDR3: CASSPPFQETQYF; DNA: TGTGCCAGCTCACCACCGTTCCAAGAGACCCAGTACTTC
V: TRBV29-1; J: TRBJ2-7; D: .; CDR3: CSVMSRSYEQYF; DNA: TGCAGCGTTATGAGCCGCTCCTACGAGCAGTACTTC
V: TRBV5-1; J: TRBJ1-1; D: .; CDR3: CASSSREAKTEAFF; DNA: TGCGCCAGCAGCTCCAGGGAGGCGAAGACTGAAGCTTTCTTT
V: TRBV11-2; J: TRBJ2-6; D: .; CDR3: CASSLRAVSVANVLAF; DNA: TGTGCCAGCAGCTTACGGGCGGTCTCTGTGGCCAACGTCCTGGCTTTC